Listed below are T cell receptor beta chains from one sample, sequenced in a study of beta chain features in type 1 diabetes. Generated by immunoSEQ multiplex PCR, the TCRdb table keeps only in-frame clones and is missing some. The sample records almost 350,000 clones, over 7% being singletons. Sequences were obtained from central memory CD4+ T cells from blood. These receptors originate from a man younger than 45 with type 1 diabetes. Each CDR3 is given with its conserved first and last residue. A D gene is named only where the DNA matches it firmly. Part of the rows lack a size; the others show once, few, many or a class for expanded clones.

>many|NA|TRBJ2-5|TRBV4-1
CASSQDFRGRETQYF
>NA|TRBD1|TRBJ2-7|TRBV25-1
CASRGQGHEQYF
>NA|NA|TRBJ2-6|TRBV9
CASSVGTGLSGANVLTF
>NA|TRBD1|NA|TRBV29-1
CSVEGGQGLYEQYF
>few|NA|TRBJ2-2|TRBV5-6
CASSLVGGTGELFF
>NA|NA|TRBJ1-2|TRBV5-1
CASSLSQGNYGYTF
>NA|NA|TRBJ2-4|TRBV5-8
CASSSPLLAKNIQYF
>few|TRBD2|TRBJ2-7|TRBV7-7
CASSSHPGGEQYF
>NA|TRBD1|TRBJ2-7|TRBV6-1
CASRAVTGGTYEQYF
>NA|TRBD2|TRBJ2-1|TRBV7-2
CASRGLAGALEQFF
>few|NA|TRBJ2-4|TRBV7-6
CASSLDRINIQYF
>NA|TRBD2|TRBJ2-1|TRBV2
CASSVLAGARSYNEQFF
>NA|NA|TRBJ2-1|TRBV11-3
CASSVRVGSYNEQFF
>NA|TRBD1|TRBJ2-5|TRBV7-2
CASSFGRGLSVGGTQYF